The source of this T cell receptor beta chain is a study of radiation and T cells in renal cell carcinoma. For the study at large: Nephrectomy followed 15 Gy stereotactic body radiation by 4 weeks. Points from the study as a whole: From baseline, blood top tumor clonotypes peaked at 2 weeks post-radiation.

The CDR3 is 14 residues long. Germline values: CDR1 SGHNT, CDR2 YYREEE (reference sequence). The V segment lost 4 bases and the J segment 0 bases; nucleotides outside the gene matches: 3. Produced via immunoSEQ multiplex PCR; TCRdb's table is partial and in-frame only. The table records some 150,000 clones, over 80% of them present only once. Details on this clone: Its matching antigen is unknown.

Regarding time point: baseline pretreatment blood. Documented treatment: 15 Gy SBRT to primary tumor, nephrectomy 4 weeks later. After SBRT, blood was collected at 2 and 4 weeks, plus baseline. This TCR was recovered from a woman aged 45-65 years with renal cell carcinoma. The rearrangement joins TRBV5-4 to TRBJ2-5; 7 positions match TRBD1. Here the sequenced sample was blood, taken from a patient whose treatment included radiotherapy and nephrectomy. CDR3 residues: CASSRGQYQETQYF. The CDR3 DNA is TGTGCCAGCAGCCGGGGACAGTACCAAGAGACCCAGTACTTC.